This TCR beta chain was sequenced for a study of HIV-infected patients and healthy controls (dated by TCRdb to the mid-2010s). Concerning the study at large: CD4 counts rose modestly but significantly in most of the 16 patients after three months of therapy, yet stayed below normal ranges. CD8 counts did not change consistently during early therapy, while the CD4:CD8 ratio increased slightly. Viral load fell below detection in about 65% of the 16 patients by the second bleed and in all patients following a further year of therapy. Patients exhibited no overall T-cell lymphocytopenia, and total CDR3 counts per chain were not significantly different from those of controls. The study asked whether deep sequencing of the TCR repertoire from small blood samples of HIV patients could detect immune perturbation and reconstitution.

Follow-up blood was drawn from HIV-infected patients roughly three months, about 14 weeks, after the initiation of antiretroviral therapy. Whole blood was used without fractionating the cells, so the repertoire represented all peripheral T cells without sorting. For RNA extraction, roughly 2.5 ml of peripheral blood was drawn into Tempus tubes. Patients were deemed ineligible for enrollment if they had febrile or AIDS-related illness, tumors, hepatitis B or C coinfection, immunomodulatory therapy, recent vaccination or treatment interruptions. Residual genomic DNA was removed with the TURBO-DNase kit and globin mRNA was depleted with GLOBINclear. Results the study describes overall, beyond this receptor: The study did not determine donor HLA types. Processing was restricted to sixteen HIV-infected individuals, which the authors judged to be a major constraint on the generalizability of the findings. The dynamics of distinct T-cell subpopulations could not be separated, and sequencing depth was restricted, because whole blood was used. Healthy control repertoires showed roughly threefold more distinct CDR3s and higher Shannon diversity than untreated HIV+ repertoires. In size-matched repertoire data, the apparent post-therapy recovery of the Gini index in HIV-infected patients was not replicated. The observed differences in diversity were not explained by the slight differences in age and sex profiles between the study cohorts. Alpha-chain CDR3s from MAIT cells appeared at high frequency in healthy controls but were severely depleted in HIV+ repertoires. Pairing of alpha and beta chains was not determined in the samples. Most CMV-associated CDR3s became more frequent during therapy, although their change was not significant, whereas HIV-associated CDR3s showed a significant decrease in frequency. Treated samples represented only approximately 14 weeks of therapy, a duration arguably insufficient for detecting immune reconstitution in view of low adult thymic output. Both the Jaccard index and the count of highly shared sequences showed that healthy controls shared more CDR3s between individuals than HIV+ patients did. Differing numbers of distinct sequences in patients and controls hindered comparison, and size-matching assigned excessive weight to rare events in the HIV-infected data. Oligoclonality may be reflected in the significantly higher mean Gini indices of HIV-infected repertoires compared with controls. Mean usage differed significantly between HIV-infected patients and controls for eight alpha and eight beta V genes.

Using SuperScript III with primers targeting the alpha and beta constant regions, 500 ng of RNA was reverse transcribed. Separate alpha and beta chain libraries were generated by chain-specific third strand synthesis with multiplexing indices. The protocol used a single primer pair to amplify all rearrangements within a chain, which avoided primer bias, and attached molecular barcodes to each cDNA molecule. T4 RNA Ligase 1 joined purified cDNA to a 5' RACE adapter that carried a random hexamer and the SP2 sequencing primer site. Second strand synthesis was performed with Phusion polymerase and primed from the SP2 site, and slow temperature ramps were applied to favor optimal annealing. The 12-nucleotide barcode on each molecule comprised two random hexamer sequences, both introduced before amplification and concatenated. An amplification PCR of 20 to 25 cycles with P5s and P7 primers came after a short first PCR that had added P5 and P7 adapter elements plus a second index. The libraries went through around 28 PCR cycles in total, were quantified on a Qubit, were sized on a Bioanalyzer, and were diluted to 3 to 4 nM. Normalized libraries were sequenced on an Illumina MiSeq with 2 x 250 paired-end kits. MinElute columns were the means by which the reverse transcription reactions were cleaned up, and the reactions were eluted into around 10 ul Tris-Cl. The adapter ligations were run for roughly 21 hours at 16 degrees C, and AMPure XP beads at a 1:1 ratio were afterwards used to clean them. On the authors' methods: A modified Decombinator processed the demultiplexed FASTQ files and output V, J, insert and barcode information. Any sequence that shared a barcode yet differed from the dominant sequence was discarded as an error, and the number of original cDNA molecules was estimated by counting barcodes clustered at Levenshtein distance 3. The R packages ineq, vegan, igraph and RCytoscape were used for downstream analyses, together with IMGT nomenclature and CDR3 definitions. V gene usage was calculated across distinct sequences, with every TCR tallied a single time to avoid skew from clonal expansion. Within a donor, similarity networks joined unique CDR3 amino acid sequences in every case where two of them were separated by a single Levenshtein edit. The authors compiled published HIV-specific CDR3s (around 88 alpha, several hundred beta) and CMV-specific CDR3s (approximately 13 alpha, more than 200 beta) and searched for them in the repertoires. Random subsampling to size-matched repertoires showed patients' decreased diversity was not caused by their lower sequence numbers. TCRdb reprocessing: public reads trimmed at Q25 with fastp, clones called with MiXCR, in-frame beta chains kept. Rows with a matching CDR3 protein are joined into one entry that keeps the most common DNA and genes. The V and J calls come from TCRdb's annotation, not from the publication. The sample profile shows a few thousand distinct CDR3 sequences; approximately 5.7% of them were found once. Around 34% of the sample is held by the ten biggest clonotypes.

This clonotype was recorded at least ten times. The clone's antigen remains unknown. No base-level quality is on record; no much larger clone is a single base apart. V and J are trimmed by 4 bases and 1 base, and the gene matches miss 7 bases of the junction. The germline V gene sets CDR1 to SGHDT and CDR2 to YYEEEE. The CDR3 holds 15 amino acids from the cysteine to the phenylalanine. The sequence is cut down to CDR3 DNA, 45 bases in frame from base 1. In this chain, TRBV5-6 is recombined with TRBJ1-1; TRBD1 aligns with 7 central bases. Material: blood, obtained during antiretroviral therapy. The source is an adult with HIV infection. The nucleotide sequence is TGTGCCAGCAGCCGAATACAGGGGTCGAACACTGAAGCTTTCTTT. Its coded protein is CASSRIQGSNTEAFF.